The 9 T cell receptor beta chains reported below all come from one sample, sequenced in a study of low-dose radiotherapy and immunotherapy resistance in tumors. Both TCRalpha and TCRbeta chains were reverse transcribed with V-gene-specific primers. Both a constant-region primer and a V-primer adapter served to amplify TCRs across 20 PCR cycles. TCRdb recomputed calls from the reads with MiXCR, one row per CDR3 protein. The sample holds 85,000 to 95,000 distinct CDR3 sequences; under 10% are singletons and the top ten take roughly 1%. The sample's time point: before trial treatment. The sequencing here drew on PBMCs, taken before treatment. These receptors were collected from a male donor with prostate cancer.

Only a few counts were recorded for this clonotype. CDR3 loop: CASSPATGWNEKLFF. The CDR3 DNA reads as TGTGCCAGCAGCCCGGCCACAGGGTGGAATGAAAAACTGTTTTTT. V usage is TRBV7-2 and J usage is TRBJ1-4; D possibly corresponds to TRBD1 (6 bases). The CDR3 extends over 15 amino acids. Germline CDR1 SGHTA, CDR2 FQGNSA. With 5 bases removed from V and 5 bases from J, the gap between germline ends came to 15 bases.

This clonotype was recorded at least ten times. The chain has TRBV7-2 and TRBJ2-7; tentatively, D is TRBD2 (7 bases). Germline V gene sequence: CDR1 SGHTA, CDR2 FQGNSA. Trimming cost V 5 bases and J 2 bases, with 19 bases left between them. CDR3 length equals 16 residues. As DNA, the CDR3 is TGTGCCAGCAGCCCACAGGGCGGGAGTATTCCCTACGAGCAGTACTTC. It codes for CASSPQGGSIPYEQYF.

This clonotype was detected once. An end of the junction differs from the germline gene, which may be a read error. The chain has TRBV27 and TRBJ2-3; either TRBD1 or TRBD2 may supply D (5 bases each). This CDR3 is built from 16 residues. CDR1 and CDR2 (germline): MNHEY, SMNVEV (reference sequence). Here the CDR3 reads CASSPRAGAGPDSQYF. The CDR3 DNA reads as TGTGCCAGCAGTCCCCGAGCCGGGGCAGGGCCAGATTCGCAGTATTTT.

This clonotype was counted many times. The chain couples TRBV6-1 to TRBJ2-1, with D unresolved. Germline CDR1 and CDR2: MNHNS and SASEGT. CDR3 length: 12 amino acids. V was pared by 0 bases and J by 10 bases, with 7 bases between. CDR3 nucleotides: TGTGCCAGCAGTGAAGCGCCCACCGAGCAGTTCTTC. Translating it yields CASSEAPTEQFF.

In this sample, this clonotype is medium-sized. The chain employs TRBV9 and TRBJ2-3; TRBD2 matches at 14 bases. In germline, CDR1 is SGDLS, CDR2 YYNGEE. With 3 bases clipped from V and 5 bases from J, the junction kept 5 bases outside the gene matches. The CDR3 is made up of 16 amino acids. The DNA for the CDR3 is TGTGCCAGCAGCGAGGGACTAGCGGGAGATCTAGATACGCAGTATTTT. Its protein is CASSEGLAGDLDTQYF.

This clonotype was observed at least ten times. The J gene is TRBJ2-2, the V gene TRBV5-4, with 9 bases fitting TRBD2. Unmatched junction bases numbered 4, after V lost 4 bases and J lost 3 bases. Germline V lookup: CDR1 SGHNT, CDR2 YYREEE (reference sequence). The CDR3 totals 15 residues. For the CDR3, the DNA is TGTGCCAGCAGCAGCGGGAGGCCCGACACCGGGGAGCTGTTTTTT. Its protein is CASSSGRPDTGELFF.

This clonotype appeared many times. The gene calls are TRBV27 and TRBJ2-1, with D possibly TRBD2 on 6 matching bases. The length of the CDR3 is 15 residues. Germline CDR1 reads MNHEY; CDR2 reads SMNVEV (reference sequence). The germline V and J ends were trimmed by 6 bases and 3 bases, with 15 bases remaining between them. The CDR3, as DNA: TGTGCCAGCAGCGTTTTGGGAGGCCTCTACAATGAGCAGTTCTTC. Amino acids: CASSVLGGLYNEQFF.

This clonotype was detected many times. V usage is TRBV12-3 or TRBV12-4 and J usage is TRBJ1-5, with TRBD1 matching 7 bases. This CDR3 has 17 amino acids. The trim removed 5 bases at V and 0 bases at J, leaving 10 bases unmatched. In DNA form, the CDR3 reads TGTGCCAGCAGTCATACCGGGACAGTTTATAGCAATCAGCCCCAGCATTTT. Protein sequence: CASSHTGTVYSNQPQHF.

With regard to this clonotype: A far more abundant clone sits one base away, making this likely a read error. The chain's CDR3 is CASSHQDRFYEQYF. The CDR3 nucleotides read TGTGCCAGCAGTCATCAAGACAGGTTCTACGAGCAGTACTTC. V is TRBV6-1 and J is TRBJ2-7, with D possibly being TRBD1 (6 bases). CDR3 length: 14 residues. V was pared by 5 bases and J by 3 bases, with 14 bases between. Germline V gene data show CDR1 as MNHNS and CDR2 as SASEGT.